Below, 25 T cell receptor beta chains from the same sample are listed, as sequenced in a study of long-term antiretroviral therapy in people with HIV. Run at survey level, the immunoSEQ assay was version v3.0. Libraries were prepared by immunoSEQ multiplex PCR; TCRdb keeps only in-frame clonotypes and omits some of them. This table holds 20,000 or so clones, 84% found once. Material: unsorted PBMCs, obtained about 5.7 years after starting antiretroviral therapy. The receptors were sampled from a young man with HIV.

The rearrangement uses TRBV6-5 and TRBJ2-1, with D perhaps matching TRBD2 (6 bases). Looked up from germline, CDR1 is MNHEY and CDR2 is SVGAGI. The CDR3 contains 16 residues. Trimming took 4 bases from V and 2 from J, leaving 15 bases between them. The CDR3 nucleotides read TGTGCCAGCAGTTTTGAATGGGGGGTACCCTACAATGAGCAGTTCTTC. Translated, it gives CASSFEWGVPYNEQFF.

The CDR3 DNA reads TGTGCCTGGAGTGCAGGGACAGGGAGCAATCAGCCCCAGCATTTT. It is translated as CAWSAGTGSNQPQHF. J is TRBJ1-5 and V is TRBV30; 9 nucleotides match TRBD1. J gave up 1 base and V 1 base, and 2 bases lay outside the gene matches. The V gene's germline CDR1 is GTSNPN and CDR2 SVGIG (reference sequence). The CDR3 is 15 residues long.

The chain links TRBV5-1 to TRBJ2-2; perhaps TRBD1 as D (5 bases). Germline values: CDR1 SGHRS, CDR2 YFSETQ. The ends were cut back, 0 bases at V and 6 bases at J, with 12 bases in the middle. This CDR3 is 15 amino acids long. The CDR3 protein is CASSLDRLSAGELFF. Written as DNA, the CDR3 is TGCGCCAGCAGCTTGGACAGGCTGTCCGCCGGGGAGCTGTTTTTT.

J is TRBJ1-5 and V is TRBV10-3; D gene uncertain. V was clipped by 4 bases and J by 5 bases, with 12 bases between them. The CDR3 totals 14 residues. Germline V lookup: CDR1 ENHRY, CDR2 SYGVKD. CDR3 protein: CAISGIGRDQPQHF. The CDR3 DNA follows: TGTGCCATCAGTGGTATCGGGAGGGATCAGCCCCAGCATTTT.

The chain uses TRBV4-1 and TRBJ2-5, with 11 nucleotides matching TRBD2. The germline gives CDR1 MGHRA, CDR2 YSYEKL. J lost 5 bases, V lost 1 base, and 9 bases had no gene match. The CDR3 has 17 amino acids. The chain's CDR3 is CASSQAPGTSGGETQYF. CDR3 nucleotides: TGCGCCAGCAGCCAAGCGCCAGGGACTAGCGGAGGGGAGACCCAGTACTTC.

This clone showed up just a few times. The rearrangement joins TRBV19 to TRBJ1-4, with unresolved D. Germline V gives CDR1 LNHDA, CDR2 SQIVND (reference sequence). The CDR3 length is 12 residues. V gave up 3 bases and J gave up 5 bases, with 4 bases separating them. The CDR3 coding sequence is TGTGCCAGTAGTATGGTCAATGAAAAACTGTTTTTT. This translates into CASSMVNEKLFF.

The CDR3 nucleotides are TGCAGTGCTAACAGGGAAGGCTACACCTTC. Encoded protein: CSANREGYTF. The chain has TRBV20-1 and TRBJ1-2; TRBD1 is a possible D gene (6 bases). This CDR3 contains 10 residues. Trimming removed 4 bases at V and 8 bases at J, with 8 bases between. From germline, CDR1 is DFQATT and CDR2 SNEGSKA (reference sequence).

CDR3 residues: CASSLSVGAGGYTF. The CDR3, as DNA: TGTGCCAGCAGTTTATCCGTAGGGGCGGGTGGCTACACCTTC. The chain links TRBV27 to TRBJ1-2, with TRBD1 as a possible D gene (5 bases). This CDR3 is built from 14 residues. Between the trimmed V and J ends, which lost 0 bases and 7 bases, there was a span of 12 bases. CDR1 is MNHEY, CDR2 SMNVEV, per germline (reference sequence).

This sequence joins TRBV4-1 and TRBJ2-1; D perhaps matches TRBD1 (6 bases). The germline gives CDR1 MGHRA, CDR2 YSYEKL. Trimming took off 0 bases at V and 3 bases at J, with 12 bases between the two ends. This CDR3 has 16 amino acids. The CDR3 DNA follows: TGCGCCAGCAGCCAAGAGGGGGCGGACCGCTACAATGAGCAGTTCTTC. Encoded protein: CASSQEGADRYNEQFF.

This clone appeared a few times. The chain combines TRBV11-2 with TRBJ2-7; D possibly matches TRBD1 or TRBD2 (5 bases each). The CDR3 sequence is 14 residues long. The germline V gene has CDR1 SGHAT and CDR2 FQNNGV. V was trimmed by 6 bases and J by 5 bases, leaving 17 bases between them. The CDR3 DNA reads as TGTGCCAGCAGGACAGCCCGACTACCAGACGAGCAGTACTTC. Encoded protein: CASRTARLPDEQYF. Full variable domain (remainder filled in from reference TRBV11-2 and TRBJ2-7): EAGVAQSPRYKIIEKRQSVAFWCNPISGHATLYWYQQILGQGPKLLIQFQNNGVVDDSQLPKDRFSAERLKGVDSTLKIQPAKLEDSAVYLCASRTARLPDEQYFGPGTRLTVT.

A few counts support this clone. The chain has TRBV7-7 and TRBJ2-1; 7 nucleotides align to TRBD2. The CDR3 is 12 residues long. Germline CDR1 is SSHAT and CDR2 is FNYEAQ (reference sequence). The V and J ends lost 2 bases and 9 bases, in that order; junction bases with no gene match: 1. The CDR3 sequence: CASSLREGEQFF. CDR3 DNA sequence: TGTGCCAGCAGCTTAAGGGAGGGTGAGCAGTTCTTC.

The sample holds a few counts of this clone. CDR3 loop: CASSRPGGLQPQHF. The CDR3 DNA reads as TGTGCCAGCAGTCGTCCAGGGGGATTACAGCCCCAGCATTTT. The J gene is TRBJ1-5, the V gene TRBV6-1; 7 nucleotides align to TRBD1. Looked up from germline, CDR1 is MNHNS and CDR2 is SASEGT. The CDR3 is 14 amino acids. The V gene end was trimmed by 5 bases and the J gene end by 7 bases; junction bases not matched to a gene: 8.

With regard to this clone: A read error may produce the germline difference seen at one junction end. The rearrangement joins TRBV5-4 to TRBJ2-7; 8 nucleotides match TRBD1. CDR3 length: 15 residues. Germline V lookup: CDR1 SGHNT, CDR2 YYREEE (reference sequence). This CDR3 reads CASSQPGGLLSEQYF. The CDR3 DNA is TGCGCCAGCAGCCAACCAGGGGGCCTCCTGTCCGAGCAGTACTTC.

This sequence joins TRBV2 and TRBJ1-2; unclear D gene. The V end was cut by 7 bases, the J end by 2 bases, with 11 bases between. Germline values: CDR1 SNHLY, CDR2 FYNNEI. This CDR3 contains 13 residues. The CDR3 here is CASMDDLNYGYTF. The DNA of the CDR3 is TGTGCCAGCATGGACGACCTAAACTATGGCTACACCTTC.

This clone has a single count. The chain uses TRBV4-2 and TRBJ1-6; 7 nucleotides align to TRBD1. The CDR3 runs 15 residues. Trimming took 1 base from V and 9 from J; bases not matched to a gene: 6. Per germline, CDR1 LGHNA and CDR2 YNFKEQ. The CDR3 DNA is TGTGCCAGCAGCCAAGGTGATAGGGACAGTTCACCCCTCCACTTT. Translated: CASSQGDRDSSPLHF.

The V gene is TRBV7-3, the J gene TRBJ2-1, with D tentatively TRBD2 (5 bases). The CDR3 runs to 14 residues. From germline, CDR1 is SGHTA and CDR2 FQGTGA. V gave up 1 base and J gave up 5 bases, with 9 bases separating them. The CDR3 here is CASSLSPGNNEQFF. The CDR3, as DNA: TGTGCCAGCAGCTTAAGCCCCGGGAACAATGAGCAGTTCTTC.

This rearrangement joins TRBV30 to TRBJ2-7; the D is unclear. This CDR3 contains 11 residues. The V gene's germline CDR1 is GTSNPN and CDR2 SVGIG (reference sequence). V gave up 1 base and J gave up 4 bases, with 5 bases separating them. CDR3 loop: CAWSEGYEQYF. The CDR3, as DNA: TGTGCCTGGAGTGAAGGGTACGAGCAGTACTTC.

The chain combines TRBV19 with TRBJ2-7, with 9 bases aligning to TRBD2. This CDR3 contains 15 residues. CDR1 LNHDA and CDR2 SQIVND come from the germline V gene (reference sequence). V shed 5 bases and J 6 bases; nucleotides not matched to a gene: 11. This CDR3 reads CASSANPGLAGEQYF. In DNA, the CDR3 is TGTGCCAGTAGTGCTAATCCGGGACTAGCTGGCGAGCAGTACTTC.

CDR3 DNA sequence: TGTGCCAGCAGTTTATGGGGACAGGGGGGGTACGAGCAGTACTTC. Its protein product is CASSLWGQGGYEQYF. The chain recombines TRBV27 with TRBJ2-7; 11 nucleotides agree with TRBD1. CDR1 and CDR2 (germline): MNHEY, SMNVEV (reference sequence). CDR3 length: 15 amino acids. V lost 1 base and J lost 4; bases outside the gene matches: 3.

This sequence joins TRBV20-1 and TRBJ2-1; D is unclear. The V end lost 5 bases, the J end lost 3 bases, and 5 bases lay between the germline ends. The length of the CDR3 is 11 residues. Germline V CDR1 and CDR2: DFQATT, SNEGSKA (reference sequence). Here the CDR3 reads CSASDYNEQFF. CDR3 bases: TGCAGTGCTTCGGACTACAATGAGCAGTTCTTC.

CDR3 sequence: CATVRLQPTTDTQYF. The CDR3 region has the DNA TGTGCCACCGTTAGACTCCAACCGACCACAGATACGCAGTATTTT. The chain couples TRBV10-3 to TRBJ2-3; D is unresolved. CDR1 and CDR2 (germline): ENHRY, SYGVKD. V was shortened by 10 bases and J by 2 bases, with 19 bases between the two germline ends. CDR3 length equals 15 residues.

V is TRBV29-1 and J is TRBJ2-7; 9 positions match TRBD1. With 3 bases clipped from V and 3 bases from J, the junction kept 6 bases outside the gene matches. This CDR3 spans 14 amino acids. The germline V gene has CDR1 SQVTM and CDR2 ANQGSEA. CDR3 sequence: CSVDFGQGNYEQYF. The CDR3, as DNA: TGCAGCGTTGATTTCGGACAGGGGAACTACGAGCAGTACTTC.

This chain joins TRBV11-2 and TRBJ2-2, with D hard to call. Trimming removed 2 bases at V and 0 bases at J, with 7 bases between. CDR1 is SGHAT, CDR2 FQNNGV, per germline. This CDR3 has 15 amino acids. The CDR3 region is CASSLRQANTGELFF. In nucleotides, the CDR3 is TGTGCCAGCAGCTTAAGGCAGGCGAACACCGGGGAGCTGTTTTTT.

This clone was seen a handful of times. The chain links TRBV6-1 to TRBJ1-3; D is undetermined. Germline CDR1 MNHNS, CDR2 SASEGT. V lost 3 bases to trimming and J lost 3 bases, with 18 bases between them. The CDR3 has 17 amino acids. CDR3 bases: TGTGCCAGCAGTGATTTTTTCGCAGGCTTTCTTGGAAACACCATATATTTT. Translation: CASSDFFAGFLGNTIYF.

The chain couples TRBV27 to TRBJ2-7, with D hard to call. Trimming left V 6 bases short and J 5 bases short, with 11 bases between. Germline V lookup: CDR1 MNHEY, CDR2 SMNVEV (reference sequence). This CDR3 has 12 amino acids. CDR3 loop: CASRAEAHEQYF. DNA of the CDR3: TGTGCCAGCAGAGCCGAAGCTCACGAGCAGTACTTC.